These T cell receptor beta chains were read from a single sample in a study of vaccination effects on CD4 cells after COVID-19. Antigens for these TCRs are unknown. Generated by immunoSEQ multiplex PCR, the TCRdb table keeps only in-frame clones and is missing some. The profile shows under 30,000 clones, around 75% of them singletons. The sequenced sample was CD4+ T cells from PBMCs cultured with HCoV-NL63 spike peptides, obtained before COVID-19 vaccination. The source of these receptors is a human donor who received a COVID-19 vaccine. Each CDR3 is given with its conserved first and last residue. A D gene is named only where the DNA matches it firmly. Clone size appears in some rows only: once, few, many, or a class for an expanded clone.

>TRBJ1-2|TRBV19|.|few
CASSIPPLVGYTF
TGTGCCAGTAGTATTCCCCCCCTGGTGGGCTACACCTTC
>TRBJ2-6|TRBV24-1|.|.
CATSDPGSSGANVLTF
TGTGCCACCAGTGACCCGGGTTCCTCTGGGGCCAACGTCCTGACTTTC
>TRBJ2-1|TRBV10-3|.|.
CAISESGRHTDNEQFF
TGTGCCATCAGTGAGAGTGGTCGACACACGGACAATGAGCAGTTCTTC
>TRBJ1-1|TRBV7-9|.|few
CASSLPESEAFF
TGTGCCAGCAGCCTACCAGAATCTGAAGCTTTCTTT
>TRBJ2-1|TRBV4-2|TRBD2|.
CASSQDSQREINEQFF
TGTGCCAGCAGCCAAGATAGCCAGCGGGAGATTAATGAGCAGTTCTTC
>TRBJ1-5|TRBV12-3/TRBV12-4|.|.
CASSSYSNQPQHF
TGTGCCAGCAGCTCGTATAGCAATCAGCCCCAGCATTTT
>TRBJ1-2|TRBV4-1|.|.
CASSQEHRTPYGYTF
TGCGCCAGCAGCCAAGAGCACAGGACACCATATGGCTACACCTTC
>TRBJ1-2|TRBV28|.|.
CASSAGVVYYGYTF
TGTGCCAGCAGTGCAGGGGTGGTCTACTATGGCTACACCTTC
>TRBJ1-1|TRBV9|.|.
CASSVTGPGDTEAFF
TGTGCCAGCAGCGTAACAGGGCCCGGCGACACTGAAGCTTTCTTT
>TRBJ2-7|TRBV29-1|.|.
CSVGDQRNSYEQYF
TGCAGCGTTGGTGACCAGCGGAATTCCTACGAGCAGTACTTC
>TRBJ1-2|TRBV10-3|TRBD1|few
CAISKGQEYGYTF
TGTGCCATCAGTAAGGGACAGGAATATGGCTACACCTTC
>TRBJ1-5|TRBV2|TRBD1|.
CASRTSQGAEPQHF
TGTGCCAGCAGGACCTCCCAGGGGGCGGAGCCCCAGCATTTT
>TRBJ2-7|TRBV2|.|.
CASSAPGINEQYF
TGTGCCAGCAGTGCGCCAGGGATTAACGAGCAGTACTTC
>TRBJ1-2|TRBV3-1/TRBV3-2|.|.
CTSSQRGGIYGYTF
TGTACCAGCAGCCAACGAGGAGGGATCTATGGCTACACCTTC
>TRBJ1-4|TRBV18|.|.
CASSPPGQREKLFF
TGTGCCAGCTCACCACCGGGACAACGTGAAAAACTGTTTTTT
>TRBJ2-5|TRBV2|.|.
CASSGNQETQYF
TGTGCCAGCAGCGGGAACCAAGAGACCCAGTACTTC
>TRBJ2-7|TRBV7-9|TRBD1|.
CASSLGGQGPEQYF
TGTGCCAGCAGCTTAGGGGGACAGGGCCCTGAGCAGTACTTC
>TRBJ1-5|TRBV18|.|few
CASSPDRNQPQHF
TGTGCCAGCTCTCCCGACAGGAATCAGCCCCAGCATTTT
>TRBJ2-3|TRBV30|TRBD2|.
CAWDWTSGGARDTQYF
TGTGCCTGGGATTGGACTAGCGGGGGGGCAAGGGATACGCAGTATTTT
>TRBJ2-7|TRBV9|TRBD2|.
CASSALAGAAYEQYF
TGTGCCAGCAGCGCCCTAGCGGGGGCCGCCTACGAGCAGTACTTC
>TRBJ1-4|TRBV7-9|.|few
CASSSGPEKLFF
TGTGCCAGCAGCTCGGGCCCCGAAAAACTGTTTTTT
>TRBJ2-1|TRBV28|TRBD2|.
CASSSLAGGPNEQFF
TGTGCCAGCAGTTCACTAGCGGGAGGGCCGAATGAGCAGTTCTTC
>TRBJ2-6|TRBV7-2|.|.
CASSLGFSGANVLTF
TGTGCCAGCAGCTTAGGTTTCTCTGGGGCCAACGTCCTGACTTTC
>TRBJ1-6|TRBV30|TRBD1|once
CAWSATGSFNSPLHF
TGTGCCTGGAGTGCGACAGGGAGCTTCAATTCACCCCTCCACTTT
>TRBJ2-5|TRBV7-2|.|.
CASSWGLEGETQYF
TGTGCCAGCAGCTGGGGGCTGGAGGGAGAGACCCAGTACTTC
>TRBJ2-5|TRBV5-5|TRBD2|.
CASSFFFGGVKETQYF
TGTGCCAGCAGCTTTTTCTTCGGGGGGGTAAAAGAGACCCAGTACTTC
>TRBJ2-7|TRBV7-2|.|.
CASSMGYPYEQYF
TGTGCCAGCAGCATGGGCTATCCCTACGAGCAGTACTTC
>TRBJ2-2|TRBV4-3|TRBD1|.
CASSQSGTGVTGELFF
TGCGCCAGCAGCCAGAGCGGGACAGGGGTCACCGGGGAGCTGTTTTTT
>TRBJ1-4|TRBV5-1|.|.
CASSLRDQATNEKLFF
TGCGCCAGCAGCTTAAGGGACCAAGCAACTAATGAAAAACTGTTTTTT
>TRBJ2-7|TRBV6-2/TRBV6-3|.|.
CASSPGAYLSYEQYF
TGTGCCAGCAGCCCGGGGGCCTATCTCTCCTACGAGCAGTACTTC
>TRBJ2-5|TRBV29-1|.|.
CSVAQGGWKAQYF
TGCAGCGTCGCCCAAGGAGGGTGGAAGGCCCAGTACTTC
>TRBJ2-5|TRBV3-1/TRBV3-2|.|.
CASSHQGGETQYF
TGTGCCAGCAGCCACCAGGGGGGAGAGACCCAGTACTTC
>TRBJ2-7|TRBV6-1|TRBD1|.
CASSEGQGRVQYF
TGTGCCAGCAGTGAGGGACAGGGGAGGGTCCAGTACTTC
>TRBJ1-2|TRBV10-2|TRBD1|.
CASSESNRGSYGYTF
TGCGCCAGCAGTGAGTCGAACAGGGGAAGCTATGGCTACACCTTC
>TRBJ2-2|TRBV5-1|TRBD1|.
CATQTGDGHGELFF
TGCGCCACACAGACAGGGGATGGGCACGGGGAGCTGTTTTTT
>TRBJ1-1|TRBV5-1|.|.
CASSLGGRGIEAFF
TGCGCCAGCAGCTTGGGGGGGCGCGGGATTGAAGCTTTCTTT
>TRBJ2-7|TRBV10-3|.|.
CAISGSGPYEQYF
TGTGCCATCAGTGGAAGCGGCCCCTACGAGCAGTACTTC
>TRBJ2-1|TRBV3-1/TRBV3-2|.|.
CASSQVRVRQFF
TGTGCCAGCAGCCAAGTCCGGGTTAGGCAGTTCTTC
>TRBJ2-1|TRBV2|TRBD2|.
CASSPRTSPSEQFF
TGTGCCAGCAGCCCGAGGACTAGTCCAAGTGAGCAGTTCTTC
>TRBJ1-2|TRBV7-2|.|few
CASSLGDGGYTF
TGTGCCAGCAGCTTAGGGGACGGCGGCTACACCTTC
>TRBJ1-3|TRBV4-2|.|few
CASSQVAAFFSGNTIYF
TGTGCCAGCAGCCAAGTAGCAGCATTCTTCTCTGGAAACACCATATATTTT
>TRBJ1-2|TRBV9|TRBD1|.
CASRPSTGGAFGYTF
TGTGCCAGCAGACCCTCGACAGGGGGCGCGTTTGGCTACACCTTC
>TRBJ1-2|TRBV24-1|.|few
CATSDGLYGYTF
TGTGCCACCAGTGACGGTTTGTATGGCTACACCTTC
>TRBJ2-2|TRBV9|TRBD1|.
CASTAGGETGELFF
TGTGCCAGCACCGCAGGGGGCGAAACCGGGGAGCTGTTTTTT
>TRBJ2-5|TRBV4-1|.|.
CASSQAGGTTGFNRGFQETQYF
TGCGCCAGCAGCCAAGCTGGGGGGACGACAGGGTTCAATAGGGGCTTCCAAGAGACCCAGTACTTC
>TRBJ2-2|TRBV5-1|.|.
CASSLRSGDTGELFF
TGCGCCAGCAGCTTGCGTTCGGGAGACACCGGGGAGCTGTTTTTT